The 17 T cell receptor beta chains below come from one sample, sequenced in a study of T cells after yellow fever vaccination. TCRdb redid the calling of the 5' RACE reads with MiXCR, one entry per CDR3 protein. Counted here are some 600,000 distinct CDR3 sequences, roughly a sixth occurring once; the ten biggest clones make up 17%. The sequenced sample was PBMCs, obtained about 5 days after the first yellow fever vaccination. All receptors come from a man younger than 35 who received the YFV17D yellow fever vaccine.

The J gene is TRBJ2-7, the V gene TRBV6-1, with a possible D match to TRBD1 (6 bases). Germline V gene lookup returns CDR1 MNHNS and CDR2 SASEGT. The CDR3 extends over 15 amino acids. The V and J ends lost 6 bases and 1 base respectively, with 16 bases between them. The CDR3 region is CASSRDTGYSYEQYF. CDR3 sequence (DNA): TGTGCCAGCAGCCGGGATACAGGGTATTCCTACGAGCAGTACTTC.

This clonotype was recorded a few times. This chain uses TRBV6-2 or TRBV6-3 with TRBJ2-1; the D gene is possibly TRBD1 (5 bases). This CDR3 comprises 13 residues. V dropped 6 bases and J dropped 8 bases, with 14 bases sitting between them. Looked up from germline, CDR1 is MNHEY and CDR2 is SVGEGT. CDR3 sequence: CASRRWGRHEQFF. The CDR3 DNA reads TGTGCCAGCAGACGATGGGGCAGGCATGAGCAGTTCTTC.

The table lists this clonotype with many counts. V and J are TRBV6-5 and TRBJ1-2, with a weak D call TRBD1 (6 bases). Trimming left V 0 bases short and J 7 bases short, with 15 bases between. Germline V CDR1 and CDR2: MNHEY, SVGAGI. The CDR3 extends over 15 amino acids. In DNA, the CDR3 is TGTGCCAGCAGTTACTCGACTGGGACATCGGGTGGCTACACCTTC. Translation gives CASSYSTGTSGGYTF.

The gene calls are TRBV6-1 and TRBJ2-1; 8 bases fit TRBD1. This CDR3 is 13 amino acids long. Germline CDR1 reads MNHNS; CDR2 reads SASEGT. V was clipped by 7 bases and J by 7 bases; unmatched bases: 6. The CDR3 bases are TGTGCCAGCACAGGGGGCTTTTGGAATGAGCAGTTCTTC. This codes for CASTGGFWNEQFF.

This chain connects TRBV6-1 to TRBJ2-7; 8 bases agree with TRBD1. The germline V gene has CDR1 MNHNS and CDR2 SASEGT. V lost 6 bases and J lost 5; bases outside the gene matches: 6. This CDR3 is built from 13 residues. CDR3 sequence: CASSQDRDDEQYV. CDR3 sequence (DNA): TGTGCCAGCAGCCAGGACAGGGACGACGAGCAGTACGTC.

V usage is TRBV6-2 or TRBV6-3 and J usage is TRBJ1-5; D is uncertain. CDR1 is MNHEY and CDR2 is SVGEGT in the germline V gene. Trimming cost V 8 bases and J 6 bases, with 11 bases left between them. This CDR3 is 12 amino acids long. CDR3 amino acids: CASGRTGQPQHF. The CDR3 DNA follows: TGTGCCAGCGGAAGGACGGGTCAGCCCCAGCATTTT.

This clonotype was seen a handful of times. The V gene is TRBV5-4, the J gene TRBJ1-1; unclear D gene. The CDR3 length is 14 residues. The V gene's germline CDR1 is SGHNT and CDR2 YYREEE (reference sequence). The V gene lost 3 bases and the J gene lost 7 bases, with 16 bases spanning the gap. This CDR3 reads CASSSGGRSIEAFF. The CDR3 bases are TGTGCCAGCAGCTCTGGCGGAAGATCGATTGAAGCTTTCTTT.

On this clonotype: The junction does not match germline at one end; this may be a read error. This sequence joins TRBV11-2 and TRBJ1-4; D not resolved. From germline, CDR1 is SGHAT and CDR2 FQNNGV. The CDR3 totals 14 residues. CDR3 sequence reads: CASSLEGQYEKLFF. For the CDR3, the DNA is TGTGCCAGCAGTTTAGAGGGCCAGTATGAAAAACTGTTTTTT.

This clonotype was counted between two and nine times. The chain links TRBV6-1 to TRBJ1-5, with D perhaps matching TRBD1 (5 bases). V was shortened by 6 bases and J by 6 bases, with 12 bases between the two germline ends. The CDR3 has 13 residues. Germline CDR1 is MNHNS and CDR2 is SASEGT. CDR3 DNA: TGTGCCAGCAGAAGCGGGGGGGGTCAGCCCCAGCATTTT. Protein: CASRSGGGQPQHF.

The chain has TRBV18 and TRBJ2-3; 12 nucleotides match TRBD2. This CDR3 contains 16 residues. The V and J ends lost 3 bases and 3 bases, in that order; junction bases with no gene match: 4. The germline V gene encodes CDR1 KGHSH and CDR2 LQKENI. CDR3 in DNA: TGTGCCAGCTCACCGCCTAGCGGGGGGGCAACAGATACGCAGTATTTT. Encoded protein: CASSPPSGGATDTQYF.

This clonotype was seen more than once but under ten times. V gene TRBV6-2 or TRBV6-3 combines with J gene TRBJ2-7, with 9 positions matching TRBD1. The trim removed 0 bases at V and 5 bases at J, leaving 5 bases unmatched. Germline CDR1 MNHEY, CDR2 SVGEGT. This CDR3 contains 15 residues. For the CDR3, the DNA is TGTGCCAGCAGTTACTCGGGACAGGGTTATAACGAGCAGTACTTC. It codes for CASSYSGQGYNEQYF.

In its sample, this clonotype was seen many times. J is TRBJ2-7 and V is TRBV28; D is unresolved. The CDR3 is 12 amino acids. Trimming took 5 bases from V and 0 from J, leaving 5 bases between them. Germline V gene sequence: CDR1 MDHEN, CDR2 SYDVKM. The CDR3 DNA reads TGTGCCAGCAGTCCCAGCTCCTACGAGCAGTACGTC. Translation gives CASSPSSYEQYV.

This clonotype was found many times. The CDR3 DNA reads as TGTGCCAGCAGCTCAGGACCGGACAGGGCAAACATTCAGTACTTC. This encodes CASSSGPDRANIQYF. The chain joins TRBV5-5 to TRBJ2-4; 8 bases are a match to TRBD1. V shed 3 bases and J 6 bases; nucleotides not matched to a gene: 8. The length of the CDR3 is 15 residues. Germline assignment: CDR1 SGHKS and CDR2 YYEKEE (reference sequence). Combining the CDR3 with reference TRBV5-5 and TRBJ2-4 gives the whole variable domain DAGVTQSPTHLIKTRGQQVTLRCSPISGHKSVSWYQQVLGQGPQFIFQYYEKEERGRGNFPDRFSARQFPNYSSELNVNALLLGDSALYLCASSSGPDRANIQYFGAGTRLSVL.

This clonotype was seen a handful of times. The rearrangement joins TRBV7-2 to TRBJ2-5; 11 bases are a match to TRBD2. CDR1 and CDR2 (germline): SGHTA, FQGNSA. This CDR3 region has 15 residues. Trimming removed 4 bases from V and 5 bases from J; junction bases left unmatched: 6. The CDR3 bases are TGTGCCAGCAGCTCGACTAGCGGGGTTTGGGAGACCCAGTACTTC. It specifies CASSSTSGVWETQYF.

V gene TRBV19 combines with J gene TRBJ1-2; D not certain. Germline V gene sequence: CDR1 LNHDA, CDR2 SQIVND (reference sequence). This CDR3 is built from 11 residues. V was trimmed by 1 base and J by 9 bases, leaving 6 bases between them. CDR3 nucleotides: TGTGCCAGTAGTATAGCTTGGAGCTACACCTTC. Protein: CASSIAWSYTF.

This clonotype was picked up a small number of times. The genes are TRBV27 and TRBJ2-1, with a tentative D call TRBD1 (6 bases). CDR3 size: 17 residues. CDR1 MNHEY and CDR2 SMNVEV come from the germline V gene (reference sequence). V was cut by 1 base and J by 3 bases, with 16 bases left in between. Here the CDR3 reads CASSLFGTLINYNEQFF. Written as DNA, the CDR3 is TGTGCCAGCAGTTTATTTGGGACACTTATTAACTACAATGAGCAGTTCTTC.

This rearrangement joins TRBV20-1 to TRBJ1-1, with 10 positions matching TRBD1. This CDR3 contains 12 residues. Germline CDR1 is DFQATT and CDR2 is SNEGSKA (reference sequence). The V segment lost 6 bases and the J segment 4 bases; nucleotides outside the gene matches: 2. The CDR3 is CSAGDRGTEAFF. Written as DNA, the CDR3 is TGCAGTGCGGGGGACAGGGGCACTGAAGCTTTCTTT.